The entry below gives a single TCR beta chain sequence along with its context. This specimen belongs to a study of blood T cell repertoires in COVID-19. In the original processing: Amplified reference gene primers provided the basis for estimating nucleated cell counts. The repertoire was sequenced with immunoSEQ multiplex PCR; TCRdb's copy has only in-frame clones and lacks some. V, J and clone size derive from that table, while D and trimming were established from the DNA sequence. The data show about 70,000 clones, roughly 79% seen once. This CDR3 contains 18 residues. The J segment lost 1 base and the V segment lost 0 bases, leaving 7 bases of the junction unmatched. The germline V gene has CDR1 SGHKS and CDR2 YYEKEE (reference sequence).

This chain connects TRBV5-5 to TRBJ2-6; TRBD2 agrees at 7 bases. Material for sequencing was peripheral blood. This clonotype was obtained from a woman in her sixties with acute or convalescent COVID-19. CDR3 bases: TGTGCCAGCAGCTTGGGGCCAGCGGGGAGGTCTGGGGCCAACGTCCTGACTTTC. Protein sequence: CASSLGPAGRSGANVLTF.